The 18 T cell receptor beta chains given below trace back to one sample, sequenced in a study of blood T cell repertoires in COVID-19. The table came from immunoSEQ multiplex PCR; TCRdb's copy has only in-frame clones and leaves some out. The sample lists about 190,000 clones; around 85% were seen once. Sequenced: peripheral blood. Receptors were obtained from a man over 45 who had recovered from COVID-19.

The chain couples TRBV7-6 to TRBJ1-6, with D uncertain. V was pared by 3 bases and J by 3 bases, with 9 bases between. The V gene's germline CDR1 is SGHVS and CDR2 FNYEAQ. The CDR3 consists of 15 residues. The CDR3 here is CASSLEGSYNSPLHF. CDR3 coding DNA: TGTGCCAGCAGCTTGGAGGGCAGCTATAATTCACCCCTCCACTTT.

The V call is TRBV4-2, the J call TRBJ2-3; TRBD2 matches 14 bases. V lost 0 bases and J lost 4; bases outside the gene matches: 3. The CDR3 spans 17 residues. Germline loops: CDR1 LGHNA, CDR2 YNFKEQ. This CDR3 reads CASSQETSGRGPDTQYF. The CDR3 DNA is TGTGCCAGCAGCCAAGAGACTAGCGGGAGGGGGCCAGATACGCAGTATTTT.

The chain employs TRBV5-8 and TRBJ2-2, with a tentative D call TRBD2 (5 bases). Germline CDR1 SGHTS, CDR2 YDEGEE. Trimming left V 4 bases short and J 3 bases short, with 16 bases between. The CDR3 consists of 16 residues. DNA for the CDR3: TGTGCCAGCAGCCCACTGATTGGCGGGTACACCGGGGAGCTGTTTTTT. This sequence encodes CASSPLIGGYTGELFF.

The rearrangement uses TRBV30 and TRBJ1-2; D unresolved. The CDR3 is 14 residues long. Between the trimmed V and J ends, which lost 0 bases and 4 bases, there was a span of 12 bases. The germline V gene encodes CDR1 GTSNPN and CDR2 SVGIG (reference sequence). The CDR3 DNA sequence: TGTGCCTGGAGTGTAGGAGGGTTCAGCTATGGCTACACCTTC. This codes for CAWSVGGFSYGYTF.

This chain uses TRBV29-1 with TRBJ2-5; 9 bases agree with TRBD1. With V trimmed by 4 bases and J by 0 bases, 6 bases remained unmatched. Germline V gene lookup returns CDR1 SQVTM and CDR2 ANQGSEA. This CDR3 has 15 amino acids. CDR3 residues: CSVVSDRGYQETQYF. DNA for the CDR3: TGCAGCGTTGTAAGTGACAGGGGGTACCAAGAGACCCAGTACTTC. Together with reference TRBV29-1 and TRBJ2-5, the CDR3 gives the full variable domain: SAVISQKPSRDICQRGTSLTIQCQVDSQVTMMFWYRQQPGQSLTLIATANQGSEATYESGFVIDKFPISRPNLTFSTLTVSNMSPEDSSIYLCSVVSDRGYQETQYFGPGTRLLVL.

This clone is a singleton in its sample. CDR3 sequence: CSVRRGWARGYGYTF. The CDR3 DNA reads as TGCAGCGTGCGGAGGGGATGGGCCCGGGGCTATGGCTACACCTTC. The chain couples TRBV29-1 to TRBJ1-2; weak D call: TRBD1 (5 bases). With 6 bases removed from V and 4 bases from J, the gap between germline ends came to 21 bases. Germline values: CDR1 SQVTM, CDR2 ANQGSEA. This CDR3 contains 15 residues.

The chain uses TRBV5-5 and TRBJ2-7, with a tentative D call TRBD1 (5 bases). The CDR3 runs to 13 residues. CDR1 is SGHKS, CDR2 YYEKEE, per germline (reference sequence). Trimming pared 1 base from V and 1 base from J, leaving 6 bases between. CDR3 DNA sequence: TGTGCCAGCAGCTTGCAGGGTTCCTACGAGCAGTACTTC. Encoded protein: CASSLQGSYEQYF.

The chain recombines TRBV28 with TRBJ1-3, with D possibly matching TRBD1 (5 bases). The CDR3 runs to 16 residues. Germline V gives CDR1 MDHEN, CDR2 SYDVKM. The V end lost 7 bases, the J end lost 0 bases, and 16 bases lay between the germline ends. CDR3 sequence reads: CASTARADSSGNTIYF. The CDR3 bases are TGTGCCAGCACCGCCCGGGCAGACAGCTCTGGAAACACCATATATTTT.

This clone was observed once. The rearrangement joins TRBV24-1 to TRBJ2-5, with 12 nucleotides matching TRBD1. The ends lost 4 bases at V and 7 bases at J; junction bases unmatched: 9. The V gene's germline CDR1 is KGHDR and CDR2 SFDVKD. The CDR3 covers 16 residues. The DNA of the CDR3 is TGTGCCACCAGTGACCACGGGACAGGGGGCTCGGGGACCCAGTACTTC. Residues: CATSDHGTGGSGTQYF.

This chain links TRBV19 with TRBJ2-1; 7 positions match TRBD2. The junction had 1 base not matched to a gene; V was cut back by 5 bases and J by 0 bases. Per germline, CDR1 LNHDA and CDR2 SQIVND (reference sequence). This CDR3 contains 14 residues. CDR3 sequence (DNA): TGTGCCAGTAGTTGGGAGGGCTCCTACAATGAGCAGTTCTTC. Protein product: CASSWEGSYNEQFF.

The chain employs TRBV6-5 and TRBJ1-5, with D possibly TRBD1 on 6 matching bases. The germline V and J ends were trimmed by 8 bases and 4 bases, with 12 bases remaining between them. The CDR3 length is 13 residues. CDR1 is MNHEY and CDR2 is SVGAGI in the germline V gene. The CDR3 DNA is TGTGCCAGCGGGCAGGGGTCTAATCAGCCCCAGCATTTT. Its translation is CASGQGSNQPQHF.

The V and J genes are TRBV10-2 and TRBJ2-7, with 7 positions matching TRBD2. CDR3 length: 14 residues. CDR1 is WSHSY, CDR2 SAAADI, per germline. After removal of 2 bases from V and 1 base from J, the junction contained 2 bases not matched to a gene. CDR3 residues: CASSERTRSYEQYF. The CDR3 coding sequence is TGCGCCAGCAGTGAGAGGACTAGATCCTACGAGCAGTACTTC.

V is TRBV10-3 and J is TRBJ1-1; D is unresolved. The germline V gene has CDR1 ENHRY and CDR2 SYGVKD. The CDR3 is 14 residues long. V dropped 1 base and J dropped 6 bases, with 12 bases sitting between them. CDR3 nucleotides: TGTGCCATCAGTGAGTTTTCCTTAAGCGCTGAAGCTTTCTTT. This translates into CAISEFSLSAEAFF.

The chain combines TRBV7-9 with TRBJ1-2; 7 bases line up with TRBD1. Germline trimming cut 0 bases from V and 7 bases from J; bases unmatched to any gene: 8. CDR3 length equals 15 residues. Germline V gene sequence: CDR1 SEHNR, CDR2 FQNEAQ (reference sequence). As DNA, the CDR3 is TGTGCCAGCAGCTTAGCGTTCCAGGGGGTAGGTGGCTACACCTTC. Translation gives CASSLAFQGVGGYTF.

This clone was detected once. V is TRBV27 and J is TRBJ2-7; maybe TRBD2 (6 bases). The V end was cut by 5 bases, the J end by 1 base, with 18 bases between. The CDR3 consists of 16 residues. Germline V gene sequence: CDR1 MNHEY, CDR2 SMNVEV (reference sequence). In DNA form, the CDR3 reads TGTGCCAGCAGTCCTCACAGTGCGGAGGGGTCCTACGAGCAGTACTTC. Amino acid sequence: CASSPHSAEGSYEQYF.

This clone has just a few counts. The chain employs TRBV7-9 and TRBJ2-1; 8 positions agree with TRBD2. Germline-derived CDR1 and CDR2 are SEHNR and FQNEAQ (reference sequence). The CDR3 is 14 amino acids. The ends lost 6 bases at V and 8 bases at J; junction bases unmatched: 9. The CDR3 protein is CASSMRGGLDEQFF. The DNA for the CDR3 is TGTGCCAGCAGTATGCGCGGGGGGTTAGATGAGCAGTTCTTC.

The chain uses TRBV6-2 or TRBV6-3 and TRBJ2-2; perhaps TRBD2 as D (5 bases). The V end lost 6 bases, the J end lost 2 bases, and 10 bases lay between the germline ends. The CDR3 totals 14 residues. CDR1 and CDR2 from the germline V gene are MNHEY and SVGEGT. CDR3 sequence: CASSRRPNTGELFF. CDR3 nucleotides: TGTGCCAGCAGCCGGAGGCCCAACACCGGGGAGCTGTTTTTT.

This chain joins TRBV2 and TRBJ1-5, with unresolved D. The CDR3 length is 14 residues. CDR1 is SNHLY, CDR2 FYNNEI, per germline. V lost 5 bases, J lost 9 bases, and 17 bases lay in between. DNA of the CDR3: TGTGCCAGCAGTCCCCGATTTCACACGATGCCCCAGCATTTT. It codes for CASSPRFHTMPQHF. The complete variable domain, with remaining parts taken from reference TRBV2 and TRBJ1-5, reads EPEVTQTPSHQVTQMGQEVILRCVPISNHLYFYWYRQILGQKVEFLVSFYNNEISEKSEIFDDQFSVERPDGSNFTLKIRSTKLEDSAMYFCASSPRFHTMPQHFGDGTRLSIL.